Following are 21 T cell receptor beta chains from one sample sequenced in a study of T cell responses to AZD1222 COVID-19 vaccine. Libraries were prepared by immunoSEQ multiplex PCR; TCRdb keeps only in-frame clonotypes and omits some of them. This sample has 95,000 to 150,000 clones, with 92% found just once. Sequences were derived from peripheral blood, sampled on day 0 of AZD1222 vaccination. The receptor source for this set is an adult in good health.

The chain recombines TRBV29-1 with TRBJ1-1; the match to TRBD1 covers 7 bases. Germline V gene lookup returns CDR1 SQVTM and CDR2 ANQGSEA. Trimming removed 3 bases from V and 4 bases from J; junction bases left unmatched: 8. The CDR3 totals 14 residues. The CDR3, as DNA: TGCAGCGTTGACCCCAGGGGGATCATCACTGAAGCTTTCTTT. Its translation: CSVDPRGIITEAFF. Full variable domain (rest looked up from reference TRBV29-1 and TRBJ1-1): SAVISQKPSRDICQRGTSLTIQCQVDSQVTMMFWYRQQPGQSLTLIATANQGSEATYESGFVIDKFPISRPNLTFSTLTVSNMSPEDSSIYLCSVDPRGIITEAFFGQGTRLTVV.

The chain recombines TRBV6-2 or TRBV6-3 with TRBJ2-1; 10 bases agree with TRBD2. The CDR3 extends over 18 amino acids. J was trimmed by 6 bases and V by 2 bases; bases with no gene match: 13. Germline CDR1 and CDR2: MNHEY and SVGEGT. In DNA, the CDR3 is TGTGCCAGCAGTTACCCGGCTACCGGGACTAGCGAGATCAATGAGCAGTTCTTC. Amino acids: CASSYPATGTSEINEQFF.

The rearrangement links TRBV11-2 to TRBJ1-3; weak D call: TRBD1 (5 bases). Germline assignment: CDR1 SGHAT and CDR2 FQNNGV. Trimming removed 5 bases at V and 0 bases at J, with 14 bases between. CDR3 size: 16 residues. CDR3 residues: CASSPLGGVSGNTIYF. In nucleotides, the CDR3 is TGTGCCAGCAGCCCCCTCGGGGGAGTCTCTGGAAACACCATATATTTT.

The rearrangement joins TRBV24-1 to TRBJ2-7; D may correspond to TRBD1 or TRBD2 (5 bases each). Germline CDR1 reads KGHDR; CDR2 reads SFDVKD. There are 15 residues in the CDR3. Trimming removed 6 bases at V and 2 bases at J, with 16 bases between. The CDR3 DNA follows: TGTGCCACCAGTCCTGAGACAGCGGAACCCTACGAGCAGTACTTC. This encodes CATSPETAEPYEQYF.

The chain carries TRBV2 and TRBJ2-3; TRBD1 agrees at 9 bases. Unmatched junction bases numbered 1, after V lost 6 bases and J lost 6 bases. The CDR3 has 12 amino acids. CDR1 is SNHLY, CDR2 FYNNEI, per germline. The CDR3 region is CASRTGGDTQYF. The CDR3 bases are TGTGCCAGCAGGACAGGGGGGGATACGCAGTATTTT.

The chain couples TRBV19 to TRBJ2-1; tentative D call: TRBD2 (6 bases). This CDR3 spans 15 amino acids. The V gene's germline CDR1 is LNHDA and CDR2 SQIVND (reference sequence). V lost 3 bases, J lost 9 bases, and 18 bases lay in between. Here the CDR3 reads CASSISQGGYGEQFF. In DNA form, the CDR3 reads TGTGCCAGTAGTATTAGTCAGGGAGGTTACGGTGAGCAGTTCTTC.

This clone was observed once. A read error may produce the germline difference seen at one junction end. The chain uses TRBV7-2 and TRBJ2-4; TRBD2 matches at 9 bases. CDR3 length: 14 residues. The germline V gene has CDR1 SGHTA and CDR2 FQGNSA. For the CDR3, the DNA is TGTGCCAGCAGCTTAGAATATGGCGGGAGGGCTTTGGACTTC. It is translated as CASSLEYGGRALDF. Full variable domain (outside the CDR3, taken from reference TRBV7-2 and TRBJ2-4): GAGVSQSPSNKVTEKGKDVELRCDPISGHTALYWYRQSLGQGLEFLIYFQGNSAPDKSGLPSDRFSAERTGGSVSTLTIQRTQQEDSAVYLCASSLEYGGRALDFGAGTRLSVL.

This clone is a singleton in its sample. The V and J genes are TRBV7-6 and TRBJ2-3, with D maybe TRBD2 (6 bases). Germline CDR1 is SGHVS and CDR2 is FNYEAQ. CDR3 length: 15 amino acids. V was shortened by 2 bases and J by 0 bases, with 9 bases between the two germline ends. CDR3 sequence: CASSLTGLSTDTQYF. CDR3 DNA: TGTGCCAGCAGCTTAACGGGACTGAGCACAGATACGCAGTATTTT.

V is TRBV5-6 and J is TRBJ2-1; no reliable D call. The CDR3 extends over 13 amino acids. Between the trimmed V and J ends, which lost 4 bases and 7 bases, there was a span of 12 bases. Germline CDR1 SGHDT, CDR2 YYEEEE. The CDR3 DNA sequence: TGTGCCAGCAGCGTGACCGGTGGGAATGAGCAGTTCTTC. This encodes CASSVTGGNEQFF.

This clone was recorded once. CDR3 nucleotides: TGTGCCAGCAGTATAACTGGGCAGGGAGAATCTGGAAACACCATATATTTT. Its protein product is CASSITGQGESGNTIYF. The chain links TRBV25-1 to TRBJ1-3, with a weak D call TRBD1 (5 bases). This CDR3 has 17 amino acids. Germline CDR1 reads MGHDK; CDR2 reads SYGVNS. V lost 5 bases and J 1 base, leaving 18 bases between the germline ends. The variable domain in full, with the rest retrieved from reference TRBV25-1 and TRBJ1-3, is EADIYQTPRYLVIGTGKKITLECSQTMGHDKMYWYQQDPGMELHLIHYSYGVNSTEKGDLSSESTVSRIRTEHFPLTLESARPSHTSQYLCASSITGQGESGNTIYFGEGSWLTVV.

The rearrangement joins TRBV11-3 to TRBJ2-2; D is unclear. Trimming pared 5 bases from V and 7 bases from J, leaving 11 bases between. Germline V gene data show CDR1 as SGHNT and CDR2 as YENEEA. The CDR3 spans 13 residues. CDR3 bases: TGTGCCAGCAGCACCCGGGCCAACGGGGAGCTGTTTTTT. Protein: CASSTRANGELFF.

The genes are TRBV30 and TRBJ2-2; D gene uncertain. The ends were cut back, 2 bases at V and 0 bases at J, with 7 bases in the middle. The CDR3 covers 14 residues. Germline CDR1 GTSNPN, CDR2 SVGIG (reference sequence). CDR3 loop: CAWSTVPNTGELFF. The CDR3, as DNA: TGTGCCTGGAGTACGGTCCCGAACACCGGGGAGCTGTTTTTT.

The CDR3 loop is CASSMTGGIRGYTF. The CDR3 DNA is TGTGCCAGTAGTATGACAGGGGGTATCAGGGGCTACACCTTC. V and J are TRBV19 and TRBJ1-2, with TRBD1 matching 9 bases. CDR1 LNHDA and CDR2 SQIVND come from the germline V gene (reference sequence). V was clipped by 3 bases and J by 8 bases; unmatched bases: 7. The CDR3 runs 14 residues.

The chain has TRBV19 and TRBJ1-5, with 9 bases fitting TRBD1. Per germline, CDR1 LNHDA and CDR2 SQIVND (reference sequence). The CDR3 has 17 amino acids. The V segment lost 5 bases and the J segment 4 bases; nucleotides outside the gene matches: 12. The chain's CDR3 is CASSPLSPGQGNQPQHF. As DNA, the CDR3 is TGTGCCAGTAGTCCGCTATCTCCGGGACAGGGTAATCAGCCCCAGCATTTT.

The chain combines TRBV7-3 with TRBJ2-3, with TRBD2 matching over 11 bases. Germline trimming cut 3 bases from V and 0 bases from J; bases unmatched to any gene: 2. The CDR3 covers 16 residues. Germline V gene sequence: CDR1 SGHTA, CDR2 FQGTGA. As DNA, the CDR3 is TGTGCCAGCAGCTTGACTAGCGGGACTAGCACAGATACGCAGTATTTT. It codes for CASSLTSGTSTDTQYF.

The chain has TRBV2 and TRBJ2-2; 9 positions match TRBD2. Trimming cost V 4 bases and J 7 bases; bases outside gene matches: 7. Germline assignment: CDR1 SNHLY and CDR2 FYNNEI. This CDR3 region has 15 residues. The CDR3 protein is CASSASGIRGGELFF. The CDR3 region has the DNA TGTGCCAGCAGTGCTAGCGGGATTCGGGGCGGGGAGCTGTTTTTT.

The chain recombines TRBV11-2 with TRBJ2-7; D gene uncertain. The germline gives CDR1 SGHAT, CDR2 FQNNGV. Trimming left V 3 bases short and J 3 bases short, with 9 bases between. The CDR3 totals 13 residues. The CDR3, as DNA: TGTGCCAGCAGCTTGAGTGGGGTCTACGAGCAGTACGTC. As protein: CASSLSGVYEQYV.

This chain uses TRBV2 with TRBJ2-4; 7 bases fit TRBD1. The CDR3 totals 14 residues. Germline CDR1 SNHLY, CDR2 FYNNEI. Trimming removed 6 bases from V and 8 bases from J; junction bases left unmatched: 10. The CDR3 DNA reads TGTGCCAGCAGCCACAACGATCAGGGGGACATTCAGTACTTC. It yields the protein CASSHNDQGDIQYF.

The V call is TRBV6-5, the J call TRBJ2-7, with D hard to call. Germline CDR1 MNHEY, CDR2 SVGAGI. This CDR3 has 14 residues. The ends were cut back, 0 bases at V and 4 bases at J, with 10 bases in the middle. CDR3 in DNA: TGTGCCAGCAGTTACTCCCGGAGTCTATACGAGCAGTACTTC. This gives the protein CASSYSRSLYEQYF.

This clone came up once. The V call is TRBV15, the J call TRBJ2-5; D remains ambiguous. Trimming shortened V by 3 bases and J by 5 bases, and 16 bases separated the two germline ends. CDR1 and CDR2 from the germline V gene are LNHNV and YYDKDF (reference sequence). This CDR3 region has 15 residues. CDR3 nucleotides: TGTGCCACCAGCAGGGAACCTCTACCCGGGGAGACCCAGTACTTC. Encoded protein: CATSREPLPGETQYF.

The chain is built from TRBV20-1 and TRBJ1-6; TRBD1 matches at 9 bases. Germline-derived CDR1 and CDR2 are DFQATT and SNEGSKA (reference sequence). V shed 3 bases and J 0 bases; nucleotides not matched to a gene: 9. The CDR3 has 18 amino acids. The CDR3 region is CSASVGQGSSSYNSPLHF. The CDR3 DNA sequence: TGCAGTGCTAGTGTGGGACAGGGATCGAGCTCCTATAATTCACCCCTCCACTTT.